Shown below are 20 T cell receptor beta chains from a single sample sequenced in a study of regulatory T cells in long-lasting Graves disease. This sample's time point: newly diagnosed GD, antithyroid drugs for less than 3 months. Extracted RNA from PBMCs served as the source of the TCR library. Arm-PCR of CDR3 regions and iRepertoire HTBI primers were used to build TCR beta libraries. Via MiXCR, TCRdb re-called the multiplex PCR reads, giving one row per CDR3 protein. Counted here are 400,000 to 500,000 distinct CDR3 sequences, just under 15% occurring once; the ten biggest clones make up about a sixth. The same sample was also studied in work on T cells in Graves' hyperthyroidism and ophthalmopathy.

Sequenced material: peripheral blood mononuclear cells (PBMCs), taken at new diagnosis, from a patient treated with antithyroid drugs. These TCRs come from a woman aged 25 to 45 with Graves disease.

This clonotype has at least ten counts. One end of the junction fails to match germline, which may point to a read error. V usage is TRBV29-1 and J usage is TRBJ2-1, with TRBD2 matching over 11 bases. There are 15 residues in the CDR3. From germline, CDR1 is SQVTM and CDR2 ANQGSEA. This CDR3 reads CSAEIAGGPSDEQFF. The CDR3 nucleotides are TGCAGCGCTGAAATAGCGGGAGGGCCCAGTGATGAGCAGTTCTTC.

Turning to this clonotype: This may be a read error, as it is one base from a much larger clone. CDR3: CASSLVAGTEAFF. The DNA for the CDR3 is TGTGCCAGCAGCTTAGTGGCGGGCACTGAAGCTTTCTTT. The genes are TRBV28 and TRBJ1-1; no clear D. V lost 6 bases, J lost 4 bases, and 12 bases lay in between. The CDR3 is made up of 13 amino acids. Germline CDR1 and CDR2: MDHEN and SYDVKM.

This clonotype was recorded at least ten times. The CDR3 nucleotides read TGTGCCAGCAGTTTCGGAAGGAGCAATCAGCCCCAGCATTTT. Translation: CASSFGRSNQPQHF. The V and J genes are TRBV6-5 and TRBJ1-5; unclear D gene. CDR3 length: 14 amino acids. The ends were cut back, 4 bases at V and 1 base at J, with 8 bases in the middle. Per the germline V gene, CDR1 is MNHEY and CDR2 is SVGAGI.

The sample holds a few counts of this clonotype. A clone one base away is much larger, so this may be a read error. V usage is TRBV27 and J usage is TRBJ2-1; 10 bases agree with TRBD2. The CDR3 loop spans 17 amino acids. Germline-derived CDR1 and CDR2 are MNHEY and SMNVEV (reference sequence). This CDR3 is CASSPPREREGLYEKFF. The CDR3 bases are TGTGCCAGCAGTCCCCCGAGGGAGCGGGAGGGCCTCTATGAGAAGTTCTTC.

The CDR3 DNA reads as TGTGCCAGCAGCCAAGATAATGTGGCGGGCTCCTACAATGAGCAGTTCTTC. This gives the protein CASSQDNVAGSYNEQFF. This chain joins TRBV4-2 and TRBJ2-1; D might be TRBD2 (5 bases). The germline CDR1 and CDR2 sequences are LGHNA and YNFKEQ. The CDR3 length is 17 residues. Trimming left V 0 bases short and J 0 bases short, with 12 bases between.

The sample holds many counts of this clonotype. The chain has TRBV27 and TRBJ1-5; no reliable D call. The CDR3 totals 14 residues. Trimming removed 3 bases from V and 2 bases from J, with 8 bases in between. From germline, CDR1 is MNHEY and CDR2 SMNVEV (reference sequence). The chain's CDR3 is CASSLVTGNQPQHF. CDR3 sequence (DNA): TGTGCCAGCAGTTTGGTAACAGGCAATCAGCCCCAGCATTTT.

Regarding this clonotype: One end of the junction fails to match germline, which may point to a read error. V gene TRBV2 combines with J gene TRBJ2-3; 11 nucleotides agree with TRBD1. Germline loops: CDR1 SNHLY, CDR2 FYNNEI. This CDR3 has 14 residues. The CDR3 DNA follows: TGCGCCAGCACCCGGACAGGGGGCGTGGATACGCAGTATTTT. Protein sequence: CASTRTGGVDTQYF.

Only a few counts were recorded for this clonotype. V gene TRBV10-3 combines with J gene TRBJ1-2, with D possibly being TRBD1 (5 bases). V was cut by 8 bases and J by 6 bases, with 7 bases left in between. The CDR3 has 10 amino acids. Germline CDR1 is ENHRY and CDR2 is SYGVKD. This CDR3 is CAIQGDGYTF. Here the CDR3 DNA reads TGTGCCATCCAGGGAGATGGCTACACCTTC.

In its sample, this clonotype was seen many times. The V call is TRBV6-1, the J call TRBJ2-1; 7 nucleotides align to TRBD2. J lost 4 bases, V lost 5 bases, and 11 bases had no gene match. Germline values: CDR1 MNHNS, CDR2 SASEGT. This CDR3 region has 16 residues. The CDR3 is CASSRGAGDFYNEQFF. As DNA, the CDR3 is TGTGCCAGCAGTCGAGGGGCGGGAGATTTTTACAATGAGCAGTTCTTC.

A few counts support this clonotype. J is TRBJ2-7 and V is TRBV24-1; D unresolved. V was clipped by 5 bases and J by 1 base, with 8 bases between them. CDR1 is KGHDR, CDR2 SFDVKD, per germline. This CDR3 spans 13 amino acids. CDR3 residues: CATSGTASYEQYF. The DNA of the CDR3 is TGTGCCACCAGTGGTACGGCTTCCTACGAGCAGTACTTC.

The table lists this clonotype with many counts. The chain employs TRBV4-1 and TRBJ2-1; 8 bases map to TRBD2. CDR1 is MGHRA and CDR2 is YSYEKL in the germline V gene. The CDR3 has 14 residues. V was pared by 4 bases and J by 8 bases, with 7 bases of the junction left unmatched. The CDR3 loop reads CASSPGTSGDEQFF. The CDR3 coding sequence is TGCGCCAGCAGCCCCGGGACTAGTGGGGATGAGCAGTTCTTC.

Concerning this clonotype: The junction departs from germline at one end; a sequencing error may be responsible. The rearrangement links TRBV7-8 to TRBJ2-7; TRBD2 aligns across 10 bases. This CDR3 is built from 14 residues. Germline CDR1 SGHVS, CDR2 FQNEAQ. The CDR3, as DNA: TGTGTCAGCAGCTTCGCTGGAGCGGGAGGGCCTGGGCACTTC. It encodes CVSSFAGAGGPGHF.

The gene calls are TRBV25-1 and TRBJ2-1, with D perhaps matching TRBD2 (5 bases). The J call could be wrong; TRBJ2-5 is a better fit for the DNA end. Germline CDR1 MGHDK, CDR2 SYGVNS. The CDR3 sequence is 15 residues long. CDR3 sequence reads: CASSASGEPRETQYF. The CDR3 nucleotides read TGTGCCAGCAGTGCCTCCGGGGAGCCGCGGGAGACCCAGTACTTC.

This clonotype was recorded at least ten times. The V gene is TRBV20-1, the J gene TRBJ2-7; D tentatively reads TRBD1 or TRBD2 (7 bases each). CDR3 length: 14 residues. Trimming took 3 bases from V and 3 from J, leaving 15 bases between them. Germline assignment: CDR1 DFQATT and CDR2 SNEGSKA (reference sequence). CDR3 coding DNA: TGCAGTGCTAGTCTGGCAGGGGGGGGCTACGAGCAGTACTTC. Its translation is CSASLAGGGYEQYF.

This clonotype showed up many times. CDR3 residues: CSGQREGGGNEQYF. The CDR3 DNA follows: TGCAGTGGCCAGCGGGAGGGAGGAGGCAACGAGCAGTACTTC. V and J are TRBV20-1 and TRBJ2-7; 10 bases fit TRBD2. CDR1 and CDR2 from the germline V gene are DFQATT and SNEGSKA (reference sequence). After removal of 7 bases from V and 5 bases from J, the junction contained 11 bases not matched to a gene. This CDR3 region has 14 residues.

The rearrangement joins TRBV24-1 to TRBJ2-1, with TRBD1 as a possible D gene (5 bases). Trimming took off 0 bases at V and 10 bases at J, with 9 bases between the two ends. The CDR3 is made up of 13 amino acids. CDR1 is KGHDR, CDR2 SFDVKD, per germline. CDR3 in DNA: TGTGCCACCAGTGATTTGGGGGCTGGGGAGCAGTTCTTC. Protein: CATSDLGAGEQFF.

The gene calls are TRBV30 and TRBJ1-2; a weak D match, TRBD1 (5 bases). V was pared by 7 bases and J by 7 bases, with 16 bases between. CDR1 is GTSNPN and CDR2 is SVGIG in the germline V gene (reference sequence). The CDR3 has 12 amino acids. CDR3 sequence reads: CASRDRAAGYTF. CDR3 coding DNA: TGTGCCTCCAGGGACCGCGCAGCTGGCTACACCTTC.

This clonotype was seen repeatedly, ten times or more. The chain couples TRBV20-1 to TRBJ1-5; D remains ambiguous. Trimming stripped 1 base from V and 0 bases from J, with 7 bases between. The CDR3 spans 14 residues. Germline V lookup: CDR1 DFQATT, CDR2 SNEGSKA (reference sequence). The CDR3 spells CSARAPYSNQPQHF. CDR3 sequence (DNA): TGCAGTGCTAGAGCCCCTTATAGCAATCAGCCCCAGCATTTT.

Of note for this clonotype: This likely stems from a read error, as it lies one base from a far larger clone. V gene TRBV20-1 combines with J gene TRBJ2-7; TRBD1 matches 8 bases. The CDR3 totals 15 residues. CDR1 DFQATT and CDR2 SNEGSKA come from the germline V gene (reference sequence). Trimming took 6 bases from V and 7 from J; bases not matched to a gene: 17. CDR3 nucleotide sequence: TGCAGTGCCGCTCCCCCGGGACAGGAGATACATGAGCAGTACTTC. Amino acid sequence: CSAAPPGQEIHEQYF.

The CDR3 sequence: CASSTLALSTDTQYF. In DNA, the CDR3 is TGTGCCAGCAGTACACTAGCGCTAAGCACAGATACGCAGTATTTT. This rearrangement joins TRBV28 to TRBJ2-3, with TRBD2 identical over 7 bases. This CDR3 has 15 amino acids. V dropped 5 bases and J dropped 0; count of bases not matched to a gene: 5. Germline values: CDR1 MDHEN, CDR2 SYDVKM.